The clone carrying this T cell receptor beta chain was detected once. The data are from a study of blood T cell repertoires in COVID-19. Whole-study context: COVID-19 samples collected from the United States, Italy and Spain covered acute and convalescent phases. Sources were T cells, B-cell-depleted T cells, or PBMCs; the material itself was cDNA or gDNA.

In the study's own analysis: Scientists estimated how many nucleated cells there were by amplifying reference gene primers. Clones were sequenced by immunoSEQ multiplex PCR, and TCRdb holds only the in-frame ones, with some missing. That table is the source of V, J and clone size, and D and trimming were worked out from the DNA. Here the sample spans about 150,000 clones, approximately 84% being singletons. Losses at the gene ends were 3 bases for V and 0 bases for J; bases not matched to a gene: 13. CDR3 length: 17 amino acids. Germline V CDR1 and CDR2: SQVTM, ANQGSEA. Sequencing used peripheral blood. The receptor was isolated from a human donor in a cohort sampled during active COVID-19. The chain is built from TRBV29-1 and TRBJ1-1; 7 bases are shared with TRBD1. CDR3 residues: CSVDGQKGGLLNTEAFF. Here the CDR3 DNA reads TGCAGCGTTGATGGGCAAAAAGGGGGCCTATTGAACACTGAAGCTTTCTTT.